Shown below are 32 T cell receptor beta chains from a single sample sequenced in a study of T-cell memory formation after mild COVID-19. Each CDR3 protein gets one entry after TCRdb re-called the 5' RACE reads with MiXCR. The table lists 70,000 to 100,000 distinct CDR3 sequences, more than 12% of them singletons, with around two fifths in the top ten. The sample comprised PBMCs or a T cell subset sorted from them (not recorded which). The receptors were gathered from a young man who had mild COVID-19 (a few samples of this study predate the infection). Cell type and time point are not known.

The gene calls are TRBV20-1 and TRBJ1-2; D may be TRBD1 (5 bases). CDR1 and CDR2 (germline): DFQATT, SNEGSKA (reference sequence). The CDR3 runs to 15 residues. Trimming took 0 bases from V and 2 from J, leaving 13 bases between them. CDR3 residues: CSARDSAWGNYGYTF. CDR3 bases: TGCAGTGCTAGAGATTCCGCTTGGGGGAACTATGGCTACACCTTC.

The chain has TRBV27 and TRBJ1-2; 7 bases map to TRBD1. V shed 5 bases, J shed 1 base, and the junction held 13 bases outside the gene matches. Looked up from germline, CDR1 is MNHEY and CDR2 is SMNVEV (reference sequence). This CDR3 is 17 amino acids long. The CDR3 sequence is CASSLTGAPIINYGYTF. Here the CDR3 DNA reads TGTGCCAGCAGTCTCACAGGGGCCCCAATCATTAACTATGGCTACACCTTC.

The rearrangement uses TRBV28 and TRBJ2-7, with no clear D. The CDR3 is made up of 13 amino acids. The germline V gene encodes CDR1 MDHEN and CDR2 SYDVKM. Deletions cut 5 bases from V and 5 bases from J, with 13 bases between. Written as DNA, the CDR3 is TGTGCCAGCAGTAATCCCTCCCGAGACGAGCAGTACGTC. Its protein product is CASSNPSRDEQYV.

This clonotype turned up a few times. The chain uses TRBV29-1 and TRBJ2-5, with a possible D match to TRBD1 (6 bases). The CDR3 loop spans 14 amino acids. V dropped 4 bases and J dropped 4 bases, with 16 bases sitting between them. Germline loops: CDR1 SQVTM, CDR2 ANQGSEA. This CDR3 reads CSVVVQGLGETQYF. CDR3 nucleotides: TGCAGCGTTGTCGTGCAGGGGCTTGGAGAGACCCAGTACTTC.

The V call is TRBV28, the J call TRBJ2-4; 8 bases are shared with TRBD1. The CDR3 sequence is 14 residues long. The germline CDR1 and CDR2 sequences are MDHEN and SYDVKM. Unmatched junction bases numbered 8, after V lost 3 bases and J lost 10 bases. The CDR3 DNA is TGTGCCAGCAGTTTCCCTCCGAGACAGGGGATTCAGTACTTC. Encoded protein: CASSFPPRQGIQYF.

This CDR3 is CASSEGAPANTGELFF. In nucleotides, the CDR3 is TGTGCCAGCAGTGAAGGAGCTCCAGCGAACACCGGGGAGCTGTTTTTT. V usage is TRBV2 and J usage is TRBJ2-2; the D is unclear. Trimming pared 1 base from V and 0 bases from J, leaving 9 bases between. The length of the CDR3 is 16 residues. Per the germline V gene, CDR1 is SNHLY and CDR2 is FYNNEI.

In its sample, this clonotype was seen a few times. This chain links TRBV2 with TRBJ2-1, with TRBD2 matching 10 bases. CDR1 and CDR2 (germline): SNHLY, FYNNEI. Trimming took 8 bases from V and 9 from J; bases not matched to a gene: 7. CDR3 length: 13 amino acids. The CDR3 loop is CASQRGGSGEQFF. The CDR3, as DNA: TGTGCCAGCCAGCGGGGGGGCTCTGGTGAGCAGTTCTTC. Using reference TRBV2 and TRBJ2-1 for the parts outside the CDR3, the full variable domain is EPEVTQTPSHQVTQMGQEVILRCVPISNHLYFYWYRQILGQKVEFLVSFYNNEISEKSEIFDDQFSVERPDGSNFTLKIRSTKLEDSAMYFCASQRGGSGEQFFGPGTRLTVL.

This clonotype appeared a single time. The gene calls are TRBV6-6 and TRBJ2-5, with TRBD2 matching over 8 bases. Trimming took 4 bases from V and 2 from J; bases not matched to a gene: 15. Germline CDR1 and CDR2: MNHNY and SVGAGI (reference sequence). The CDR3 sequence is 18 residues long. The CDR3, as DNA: TGTGCCAGCAGTTTGACCGGACTAGCCGCCGGTCGACAAGAGACCCAGTACTTC. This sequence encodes CASSLTGLAAGRQETQYF.

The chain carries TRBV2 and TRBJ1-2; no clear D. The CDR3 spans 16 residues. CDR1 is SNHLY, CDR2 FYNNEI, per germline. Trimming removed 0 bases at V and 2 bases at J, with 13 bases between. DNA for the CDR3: TGTGCCAGCAGTGAAGCTGGAACAGCCGCAAACTATGGCTACACCTTC. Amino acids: CASSEAGTAANYGYTF.

CDR3 loop: CASRLRETGRHYEQYV. The DNA for the CDR3 is TGTGCCAGCAGATTAAGAGAAACGGGACGGCATTACGAGCAGTACGTC. This chain connects TRBV7-2 to TRBJ2-7; D is possibly TRBD1 or TRBD2 (5 bases each). V was pared by 6 bases and J by 4 bases, with 22 bases between. The CDR3 has 16 amino acids. The germline V gene has CDR1 SGHTA and CDR2 FQGNSA.

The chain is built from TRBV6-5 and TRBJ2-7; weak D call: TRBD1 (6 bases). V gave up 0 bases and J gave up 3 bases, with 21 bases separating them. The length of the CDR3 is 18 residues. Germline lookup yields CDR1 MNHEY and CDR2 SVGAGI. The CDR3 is CASSYSSQGPTHNYEQYF. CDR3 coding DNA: TGTGCCAGCAGTTACTCTAGCCAGGGGCCTACGCATAACTACGAGCAGTACTTC.

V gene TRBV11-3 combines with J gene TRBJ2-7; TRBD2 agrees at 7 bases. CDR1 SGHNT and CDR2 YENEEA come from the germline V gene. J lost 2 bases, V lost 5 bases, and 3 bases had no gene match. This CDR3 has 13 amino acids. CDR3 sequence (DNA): TGTGCCAGCAGCGCTAGCGGAACCTACGAGCAGTACTTC. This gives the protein CASSASGTYEQYF.

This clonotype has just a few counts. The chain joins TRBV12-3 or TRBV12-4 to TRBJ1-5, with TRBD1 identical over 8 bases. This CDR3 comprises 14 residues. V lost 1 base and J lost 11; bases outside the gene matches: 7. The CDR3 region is CASSLVQGAGAQHF. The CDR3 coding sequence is TGTGCCAGCAGTTTAGTCCAGGGGGCAGGAGCCCAGCATTTT.

The CDR3 DNA reads as TGTGCCAGCAGCGCCGGCAATGAGCAGTTCTTC. Its protein is CASSAGNEQFF. The chain links TRBV12-3 or TRBV12-4 to TRBJ2-1; unclear D gene. The V and J ends lost 6 bases and 6 bases respectively, with 6 bases between them. This CDR3 is built from 11 residues.

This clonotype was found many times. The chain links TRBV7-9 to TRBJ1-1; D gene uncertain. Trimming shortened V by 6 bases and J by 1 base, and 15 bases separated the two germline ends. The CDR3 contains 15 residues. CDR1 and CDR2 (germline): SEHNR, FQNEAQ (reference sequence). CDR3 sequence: CASSLPIRGNTEAFF. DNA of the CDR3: TGTGCCAGCAGTTTACCCATCCGTGGGAACACTGAAGCTTTCTTT.

CDR3 in amino acids: CASSSLAIGGQYDGYTF. DNA for the CDR3: TGTGCCAGCAGCTCCCTGGCCATCGGGGGGCAATATGATGGCTACACCTTC. This sequence joins TRBV6-2 or TRBV6-3 and TRBJ1-2; weak D call: TRBD1 (6 bases). This CDR3 is 17 amino acids long. CDR1 and CDR2 from the germline V gene are MNHEY and SVGEGT. The V gene lost 6 bases and the J gene lost 6 bases, with 26 bases spanning the gap.

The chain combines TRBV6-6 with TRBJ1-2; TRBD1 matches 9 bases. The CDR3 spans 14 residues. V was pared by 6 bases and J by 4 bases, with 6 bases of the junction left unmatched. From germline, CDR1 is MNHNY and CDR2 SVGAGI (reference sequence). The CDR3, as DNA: TGTGCCAGCAGACAACAGGGGGCCGGCTATGGCTACACCTTC. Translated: CASRQQGAGYGYTF.

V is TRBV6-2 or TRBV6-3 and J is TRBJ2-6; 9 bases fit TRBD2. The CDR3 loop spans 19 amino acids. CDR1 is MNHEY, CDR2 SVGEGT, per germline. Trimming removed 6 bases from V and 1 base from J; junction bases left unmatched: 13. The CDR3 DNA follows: TGTGCCAGCAGCCCAAGGCTAGCGGGGTTTACTTCTGGGGCCAACGTCCTGACTTTC. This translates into CASSPRLAGFTSGANVLTF.

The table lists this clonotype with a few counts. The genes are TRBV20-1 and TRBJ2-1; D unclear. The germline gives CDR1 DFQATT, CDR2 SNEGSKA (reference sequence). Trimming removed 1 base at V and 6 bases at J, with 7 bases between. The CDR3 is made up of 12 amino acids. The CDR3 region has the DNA TGCAGTGCTAGAGTGGTGGGCAATGAGCAGTTCTTC. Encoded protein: CSARVVGNEQFF.

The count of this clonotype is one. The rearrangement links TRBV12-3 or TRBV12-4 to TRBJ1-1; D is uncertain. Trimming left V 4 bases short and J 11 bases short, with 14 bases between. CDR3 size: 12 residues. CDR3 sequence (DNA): TGTGCCAGCAGTTCCCTGCGGGTAGATGCTTTCTTT. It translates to CASSSLRVDAFF.

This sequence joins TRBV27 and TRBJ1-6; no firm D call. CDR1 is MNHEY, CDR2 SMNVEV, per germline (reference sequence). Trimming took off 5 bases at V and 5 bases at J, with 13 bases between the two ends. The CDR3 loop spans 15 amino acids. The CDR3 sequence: CASSRAGWDNSPLHF. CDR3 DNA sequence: TGTGCCAGCAGTCGCGCGGGGTGGGATAATTCACCCCTCCACTTT.

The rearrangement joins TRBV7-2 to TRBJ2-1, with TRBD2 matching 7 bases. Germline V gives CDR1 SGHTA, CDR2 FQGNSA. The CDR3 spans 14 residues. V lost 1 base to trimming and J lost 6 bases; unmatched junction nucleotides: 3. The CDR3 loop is CASSLGPGGNEQFF. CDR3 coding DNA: TGTGCCAGCAGCTTAGGACCGGGGGGCAATGAGCAGTTCTTC. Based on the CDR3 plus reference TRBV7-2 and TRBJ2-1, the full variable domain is GAGVSQSPSNKVTEKGKDVELRCDPISGHTALYWYRQSLGQGLEFLIYFQGNSAPDKSGLPSDRFSAERTGGSVSTLTIQRTQQEDSAVYLCASSLGPGGNEQFFGPGTRLTVL.

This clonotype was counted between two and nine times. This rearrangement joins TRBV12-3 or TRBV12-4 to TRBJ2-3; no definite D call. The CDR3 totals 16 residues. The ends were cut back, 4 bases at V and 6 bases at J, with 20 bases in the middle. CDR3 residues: CASSSGVLPLKDTQYF. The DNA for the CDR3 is TGTGCCAGCAGTTCCGGAGTCTTGCCTTTGAAGGATACGCAGTATTTT.

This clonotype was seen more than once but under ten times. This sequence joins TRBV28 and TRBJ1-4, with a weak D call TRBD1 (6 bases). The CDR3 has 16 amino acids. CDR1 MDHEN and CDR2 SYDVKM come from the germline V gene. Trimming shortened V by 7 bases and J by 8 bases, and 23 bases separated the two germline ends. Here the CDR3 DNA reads TGTGCCAGCAACCCCCAAGACACCCAGGGGTGGGAAAAACTGTTTTTT. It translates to CASNPQDTQGWEKLFF.

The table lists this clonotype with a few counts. The CDR3 region has the DNA TGCGCCAGCAGCCAAGAAAGCGGGGCCTACGAGCAGTACTTC. Amino acid sequence: CASSQESGAYEQYF. The V call is TRBV4-1, the J call TRBJ2-7, with 7 bases fitting TRBD2. The CDR3 length is 14 residues. Germline loops: CDR1 MGHRA, CDR2 YSYEKL. The J segment lost 2 bases and the V segment lost 0 bases, leaving 1 base of the junction unmatched.

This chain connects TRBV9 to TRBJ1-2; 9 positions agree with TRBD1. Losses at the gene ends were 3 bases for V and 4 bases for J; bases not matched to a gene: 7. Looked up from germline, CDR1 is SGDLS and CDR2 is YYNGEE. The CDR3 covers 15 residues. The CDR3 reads CASSEGGQGPYGYTF. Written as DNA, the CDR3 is TGTGCCAGCAGCGAGGGGGGACAGGGCCCCTATGGCTACACCTTC.

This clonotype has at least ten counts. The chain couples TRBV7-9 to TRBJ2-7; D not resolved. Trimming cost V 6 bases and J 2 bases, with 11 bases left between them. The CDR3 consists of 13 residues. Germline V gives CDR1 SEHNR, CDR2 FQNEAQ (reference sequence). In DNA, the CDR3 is TGTGCCAGCAGACCCGGGTCGGCCTACGAGCAGTACTTC. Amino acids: CASRPGSAYEQYF. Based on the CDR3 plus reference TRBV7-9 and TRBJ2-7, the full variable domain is DTGVSQNPRHKITKRGQNVTFRCDPISEHNRLYWYRQTLGQGPEFLTYFQNEAQLEKSRLLSDRFSAERPKGSFSTLEIQRTEQGDSAMYLCASRPGSAYEQYFGPGTRLTVT.

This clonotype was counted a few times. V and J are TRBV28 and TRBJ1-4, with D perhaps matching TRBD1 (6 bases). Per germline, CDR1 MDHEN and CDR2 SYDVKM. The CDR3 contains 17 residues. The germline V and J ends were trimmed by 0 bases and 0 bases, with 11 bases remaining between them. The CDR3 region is CASSLWDRRSTNEKLFF. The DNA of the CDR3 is TGTGCCAGCAGTTTATGGGACAGACGATCAACTAATGAAAAACTGTTTTTT.

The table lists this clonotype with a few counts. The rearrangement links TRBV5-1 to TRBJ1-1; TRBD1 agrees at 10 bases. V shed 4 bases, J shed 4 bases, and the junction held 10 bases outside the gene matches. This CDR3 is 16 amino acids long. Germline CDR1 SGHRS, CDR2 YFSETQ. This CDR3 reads CASSTGQGLRSTEAFF. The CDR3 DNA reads TGCGCCAGCAGCACGGGACAGGGGCTTCGGAGCACTGAAGCTTTCTTT.

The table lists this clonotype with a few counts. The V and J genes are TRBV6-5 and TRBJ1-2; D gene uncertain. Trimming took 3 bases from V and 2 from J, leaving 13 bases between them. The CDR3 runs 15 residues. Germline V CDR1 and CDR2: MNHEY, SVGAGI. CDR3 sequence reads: CASSYVYPGNYGYTF. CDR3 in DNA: TGTGCCAGCAGTTATGTCTACCCGGGAAACTATGGCTACACCTTC.

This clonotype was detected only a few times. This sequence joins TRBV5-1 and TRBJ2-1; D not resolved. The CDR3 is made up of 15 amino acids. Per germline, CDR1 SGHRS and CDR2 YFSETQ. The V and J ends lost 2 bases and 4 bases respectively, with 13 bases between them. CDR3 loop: CASSFGVLSYNEQFF. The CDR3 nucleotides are TGCGCCAGCAGCTTTGGTGTGTTGAGTTACAATGAGCAGTTCTTC.

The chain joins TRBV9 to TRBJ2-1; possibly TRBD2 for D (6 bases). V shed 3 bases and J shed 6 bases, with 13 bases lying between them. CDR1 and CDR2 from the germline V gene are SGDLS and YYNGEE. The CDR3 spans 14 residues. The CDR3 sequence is CASSGPGGPNEQFF. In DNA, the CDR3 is TGTGCCAGCAGCGGGCCTGGAGGGCCCAATGAGCAGTTCTTC.